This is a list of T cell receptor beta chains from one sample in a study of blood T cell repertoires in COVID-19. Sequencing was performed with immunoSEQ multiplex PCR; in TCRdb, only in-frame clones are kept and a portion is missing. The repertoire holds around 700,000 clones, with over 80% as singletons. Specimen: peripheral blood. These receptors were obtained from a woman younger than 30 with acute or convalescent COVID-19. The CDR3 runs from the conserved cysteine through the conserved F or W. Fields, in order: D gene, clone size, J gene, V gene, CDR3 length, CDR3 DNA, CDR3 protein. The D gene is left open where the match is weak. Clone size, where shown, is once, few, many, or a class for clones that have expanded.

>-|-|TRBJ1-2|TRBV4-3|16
TGCGCCAGCAGCCAAGACCGGGTCCTTCATAACTATGGCTACACCTTC
CASSQDRVLHNYGYTF
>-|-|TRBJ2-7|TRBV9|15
TGTGCCAGCAGTGCTGGGGGCGGGCAGTCCTACGAGCAGTACTTC
CASSAGGGQSYEQYF
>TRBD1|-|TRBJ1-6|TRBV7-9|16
TGTGCCAGCAGCCGACAGGGGGATTCCTATAATTCACCCCTCCACTTT
CASSRQGDSYNSPLHF
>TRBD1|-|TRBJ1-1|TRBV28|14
TGTGCCAGCAGTTTTCTTCAGGGGGTGGCTGAAGCTTTCTTT
CASSFLQGVAEAFF
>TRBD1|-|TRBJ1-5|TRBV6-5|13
TGTGCCAGCAGGGGGACAGGGGGGAAGCCCCAGCATTTT
CASRGTGGKPQHF
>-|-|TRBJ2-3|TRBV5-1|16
TGCGCCAGCAGCTTGTTTATCGGGGGAGGATCAGATACGCAGTATTTT
CASSLFIGGGSDTQYF
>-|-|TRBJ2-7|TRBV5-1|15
TGCGCCAGCAGCTCCCAACCGACAGGTTCCTACGAGCAGTACTTC
CASSSQPTGSYEQYF
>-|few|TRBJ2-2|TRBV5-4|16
TGTGCCAGCAGCTCGACAGAAAAAATAGTAACCGGGGAGCTGTTTTTT
CASSSTEKIVTGELFF
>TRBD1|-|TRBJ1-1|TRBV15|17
TGTGCCACCAGCAGTTCCGGGACAGAGTTTATGAACACTGAAGCTTTCTTT
CATSSSGTEFMNTEAFF
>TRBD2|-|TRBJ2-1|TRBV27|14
TGTGCCAGCTGGGGACTAGGGTCCTACAATGAGCAGTTCTTC
CASWGLGSYNEQFF
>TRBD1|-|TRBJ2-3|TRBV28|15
TGTGCCAGCAGCAGTCTCGGGACAGGCACAGATACGCAGTATTTT
CASSSLGTGTDTQYF
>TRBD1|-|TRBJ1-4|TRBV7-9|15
TGTGCCAGCAGCAGGGACAGGGGACCTAATGAAAAACTGTTTTTT
CASSRDRGPNEKLFF
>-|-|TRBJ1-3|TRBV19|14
TGTGCCAGTAGAGGGACACTGTCTGGAAACACCATATATTTT
CASRGTLSGNTIYF
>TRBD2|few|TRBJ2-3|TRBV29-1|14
TGCAGCGTTGGGAACCCTGGGGGGGGAGATACGCAGTATTTT
CSVGNPGGGDTQYF
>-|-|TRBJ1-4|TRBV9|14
TGTGCCAGCAGCGTAGGTGGCAGGCCAGAAAAACTGTTTTTT
CASSVGGRPEKLFF
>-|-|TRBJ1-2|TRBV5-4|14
TGTGCCAGCAGCTTGTTTTCAGGGATAGATGGCTACACCTTC
CASSLFSGIDGYTF
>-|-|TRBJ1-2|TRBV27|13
TGTGCCAGCGGGGCGGCACCCTCTTATGGCTACACCTTC
CASGAAPSYGYTF
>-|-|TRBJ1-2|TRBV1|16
TGCACCAGCAGCCAAGAACCCCAGGGTGCTAACTATGGCTACACCTTC
CTSSQEPQGANYGYTF
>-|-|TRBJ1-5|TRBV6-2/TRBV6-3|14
TGTGCCAGCAGTTACCAGGGGCCCCATCAGCCCCAGCATTTT
CASSYQGPHQPQHF
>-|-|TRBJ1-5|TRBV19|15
TGTGCCAGTAGTGCCCCGGGGGGCGTTGGTCAGCCCCAGCATTTT
CASSAPGGVGQPQHF
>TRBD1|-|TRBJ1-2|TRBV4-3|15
TGCGCCAGCAGCGGCGTCGGACAGGGATATTATGGCTACACCTTC
CASSGVGQGYYGYTF
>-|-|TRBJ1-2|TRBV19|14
TGTGCCAGTAGTATGGCCGGGACAAAATATGGCTACACCTTC
CASSMAGTKYGYTF
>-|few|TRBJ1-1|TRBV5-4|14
TGTGCCAGCAGCGACCGGGTCGGCAACACTGAAGCTTTCTTT
CASSDRVGNTEAFF
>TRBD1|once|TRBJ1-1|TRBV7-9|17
TGTGCCAGCAGCCTATTGGGACAGGAGCCCTCTGACACTGAAGCTTTCTTT
CASSLLGQEPSDTEAFF
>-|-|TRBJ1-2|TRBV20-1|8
TGCAGTACGGGTGGCTACACCTTC
CSTGGYTF
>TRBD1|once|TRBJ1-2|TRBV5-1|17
TGCGCCAGCAGCTTGGCCCGATCCGTACAGGGGAACTATGGCTACACCTTC
CASSLARSVQGNYGYTF
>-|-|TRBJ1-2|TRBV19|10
TGTGCCAGTAGAGGGGTTGGCTACACCTTC
CASRGVGYTF
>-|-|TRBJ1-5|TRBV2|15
TGTGCCAGCAGTACAACGGGAAATAGCAATCAGCCCCAGCATTTT
CASSTTGNSNQPQHF
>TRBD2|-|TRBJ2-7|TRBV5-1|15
TGCGCCAGCAGCTTGACGGCTAGCGGGCGCTACGAGCAGTACTTC
CASSLTASGRYEQYF
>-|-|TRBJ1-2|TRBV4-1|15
TGCGCCAGCAGACAGCACAGGGATCTCGCCTATGGCTACACCTTC
CASRQHRDLAYGYTF
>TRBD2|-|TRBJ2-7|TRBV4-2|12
TGTGCCAGCAGCCGGGGGGGTCCCGAGCAGTACTTC
CASSRGGPEQYF
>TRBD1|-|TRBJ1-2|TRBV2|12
TGTGCCAGCAGACAGGGGACCTATGGCTACACCTTC
CASRQGTYGYTF
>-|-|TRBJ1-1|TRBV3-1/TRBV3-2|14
TGTGCCAGCAGCCAAGGAACAGAGAACACTGAAGCTTTCTTT
CASSQGTENTEAFF
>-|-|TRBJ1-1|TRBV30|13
TGTGCCTGGGGGGGAGGGCGGAACACTGAAGCTTTCTTT
CAWGGGRNTEAFF
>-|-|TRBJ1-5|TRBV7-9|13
TGTGCCAGCAGTCAGTTTGGCAATCAGCCCCAGCATTTT
CASSQFGNQPQHF
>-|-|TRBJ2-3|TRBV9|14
TGTGCCAGCAGCGAAGGGGGTGGGACAGATACGCAGTATTTT
CASSEGGGTDTQYF
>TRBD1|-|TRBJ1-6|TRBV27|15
TGTGCCAGCAGTTCATTGACAGGGAGATATTCACCCCTCCACTTT
CASSSLTGRYSPLHF
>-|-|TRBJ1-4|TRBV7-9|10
TGTGCCACCCAGGGTGAAAAACTGTTTTTT
CATQGEKLFF
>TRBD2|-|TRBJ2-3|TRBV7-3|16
TGTGCCAGCAGCCCTTCCGGGGGGGTGATAGGGGATACGCAGTATTTT
CASSPSGGVIGDTQYF
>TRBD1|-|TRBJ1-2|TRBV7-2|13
TGTGCCAGCACTACTTCGACAGGGGTCGGCTACACCTTC
CASTTSTGVGYTF
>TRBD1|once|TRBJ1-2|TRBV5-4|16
TGTGCCAGCAGCCCAGGACAGGGGAGTTGGACGAATGGCTACACCTTC
CASSPGQGSWTNGYTF
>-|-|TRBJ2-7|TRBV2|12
TGTGCCAGCAGTGAAGCTGGGCTCGAGCAGTACTTC
CASSEAGLEQYF
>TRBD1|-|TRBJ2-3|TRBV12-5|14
TGTGCTAGTGGGGGGACAGGGGGCGCAGATACGCAGTATTTT
CASGGTGGADTQYF
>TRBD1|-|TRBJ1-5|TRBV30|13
TGTGCCTGGGGACAGGGGCATAATCAGCCCCAGCATTTT
CAWGQGHNQPQHF
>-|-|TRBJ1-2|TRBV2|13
TGTGCCAGCAGTTCGACCGGGGGGGGCGGCTACACCTTC
CASSSTGGGGYTF
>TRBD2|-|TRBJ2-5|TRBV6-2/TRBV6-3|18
TGTGCCAGCAGTTACGAGGCTAGCGGGGGTATACTCCAAGAGACCCAGTACTTC
CASSYEASGGILQETQYF
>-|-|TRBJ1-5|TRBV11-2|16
TGTGCCAGCAGCTTAGGACCGGGACATGACAATCAGCCCCAGCATTTT
CASSLGPGHDNQPQHF
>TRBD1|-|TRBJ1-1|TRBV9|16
TGTGCCAGCAGCGTAGGGGACAGGGTAATGAACACTGAAGCTTTCTTT
CASSVGDRVMNTEAFF
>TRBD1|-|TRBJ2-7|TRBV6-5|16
TGTGCCAGCAGTTACAAGGCGGGGACAGGTGCCTACGAGCAGTACTTC
CASSYKAGTGAYEQYF
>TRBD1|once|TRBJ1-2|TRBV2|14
TGTGCCAGCACGAGGACAGGGGCTAACTATGGCTACACCTTC
CASTRTGANYGYTF
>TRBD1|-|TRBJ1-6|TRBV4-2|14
TGTGCCAGCAGCCTCGGACAGGGGGATTCACCCCTCCACTTT
CASSLGQGDSPLHF
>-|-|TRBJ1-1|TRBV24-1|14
TGTGCCACCAGTGATACAGGGAGGAACACTGAAGCTTTCTTT
CATSDTGRNTEAFF
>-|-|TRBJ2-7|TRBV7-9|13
TGTGCCAGCAGTTTACAGGGTTTGGACGAGCAGTACTTC
CASSLQGLDEQYF
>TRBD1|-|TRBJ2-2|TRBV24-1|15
TGTGCCACCAGTGACGGGACAGTTGGGACCGGGGAGCTGTTTTTT
CATSDGTVGTGELFF